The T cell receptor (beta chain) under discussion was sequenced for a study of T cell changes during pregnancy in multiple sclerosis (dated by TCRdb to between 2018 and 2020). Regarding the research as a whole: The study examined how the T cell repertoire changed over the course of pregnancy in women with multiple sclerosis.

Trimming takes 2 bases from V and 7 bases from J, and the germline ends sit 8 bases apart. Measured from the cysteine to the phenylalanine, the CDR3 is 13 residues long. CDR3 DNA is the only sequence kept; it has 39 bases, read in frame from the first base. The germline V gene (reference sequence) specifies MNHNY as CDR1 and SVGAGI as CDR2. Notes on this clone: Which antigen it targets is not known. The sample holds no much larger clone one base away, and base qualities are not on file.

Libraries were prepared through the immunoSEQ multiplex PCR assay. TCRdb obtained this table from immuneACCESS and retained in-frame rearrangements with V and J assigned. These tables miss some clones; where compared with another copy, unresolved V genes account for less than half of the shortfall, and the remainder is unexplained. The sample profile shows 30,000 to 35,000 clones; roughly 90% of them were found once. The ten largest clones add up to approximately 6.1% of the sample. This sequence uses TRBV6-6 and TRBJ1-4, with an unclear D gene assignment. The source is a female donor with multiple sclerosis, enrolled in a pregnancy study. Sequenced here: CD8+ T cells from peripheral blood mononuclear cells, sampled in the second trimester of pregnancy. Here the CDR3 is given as CASSYLETEKLFF. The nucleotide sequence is TGTGCCAGCAGTTACCTAGAGACTGAAAAACTGTTTTTT.